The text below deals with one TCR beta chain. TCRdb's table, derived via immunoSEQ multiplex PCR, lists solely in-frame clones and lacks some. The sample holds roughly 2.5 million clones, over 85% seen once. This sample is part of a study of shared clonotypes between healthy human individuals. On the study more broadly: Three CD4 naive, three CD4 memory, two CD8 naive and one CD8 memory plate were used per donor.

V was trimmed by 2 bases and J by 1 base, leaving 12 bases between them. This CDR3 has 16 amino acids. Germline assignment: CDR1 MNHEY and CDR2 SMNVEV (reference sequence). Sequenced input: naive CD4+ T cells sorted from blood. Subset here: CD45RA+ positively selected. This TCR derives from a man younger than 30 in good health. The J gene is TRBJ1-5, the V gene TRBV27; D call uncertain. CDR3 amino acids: CASSLHGGPSNQPQHF. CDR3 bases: TGTGCCAGCAGTTTACATGGAGGGCCGAGCAATCAGCCCCAGCATTTT.